The T cell receptor (beta chain) under discussion was sequenced for a study of T cells in Graves' hyperthyroidism and ophthalmopathy. Overall study context: Peripheral blood was collected at initial diagnosis, before any treatment. Study conclusions and caveats: Most clonotypes that expanded in the thyroid above 0.001 also showed up in blood.

RNA transcripts were the template for amplifying TCR beta CDR3 regions. In the first-round RT-PCR of the TCR CDR3, the HTBI primer set was used. A single record per CDR3 protein comes from TCRdb applying MiXCR to the multiplex PCR reads. This table holds over 550,000 distinct CDR3 sequences, 16% found once. The PBMCs studied were ones that came from roughly 9.1 ml fresh peripheral blood. This clonotype was seen at least ten times. Its antigen remains unidentified. Input material: blood. This clonotype was sampled from a young woman with Graves' hyperthyroidism.

In DNA form, the CDR3 reads TGTGCCAGCAGTCCCCTCGGCAGGGAGGACACTGAAGCTTTCTTT. Translating gives CASSPLGREDTEAFF. The V and J genes are TRBV6-2 or TRBV6-3 and TRBJ1-1; perhaps TRBD1 as D (5 bases). The CDR3 sequence is 15 residues long. Trimming removed 5 bases from V and 3 bases from J, with 16 bases in between. From germline, CDR1 is MNHEY and CDR2 SVGEGT.